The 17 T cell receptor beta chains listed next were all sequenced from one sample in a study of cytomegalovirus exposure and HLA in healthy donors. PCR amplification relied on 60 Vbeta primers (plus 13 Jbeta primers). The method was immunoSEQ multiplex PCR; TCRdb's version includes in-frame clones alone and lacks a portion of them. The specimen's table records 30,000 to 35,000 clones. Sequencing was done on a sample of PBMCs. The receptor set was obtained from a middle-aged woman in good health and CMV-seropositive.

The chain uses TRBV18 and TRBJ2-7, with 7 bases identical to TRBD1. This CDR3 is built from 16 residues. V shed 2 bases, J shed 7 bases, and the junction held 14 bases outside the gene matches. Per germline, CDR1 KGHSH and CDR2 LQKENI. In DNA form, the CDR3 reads TGTGCCAGCTCACCAAGAGGACAGGCCTTTCAAGGGGAGCAGTACTTC. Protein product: CASSPRGQAFQGEQYF.

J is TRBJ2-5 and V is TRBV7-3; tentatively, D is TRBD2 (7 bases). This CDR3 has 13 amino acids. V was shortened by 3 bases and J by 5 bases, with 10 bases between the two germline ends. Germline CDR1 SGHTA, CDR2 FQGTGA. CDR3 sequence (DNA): TGTGCCAGCAGCTTTAGGGGGGGGGAGACCCAGTACTTC. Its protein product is CASSFRGGETQYF.

CDR3 in DNA: TGTGCCAGCAGGCCCGCACAGGGGTACACTGAAGCTTTCTTT. Protein sequence: CASRPAQGYTEAFF. The chain carries TRBV6-5 and TRBJ1-1; 7 positions agree with TRBD1. The CDR3 runs to 14 residues. Unmatched junction bases numbered 7, after V lost 6 bases and J lost 3 bases. CDR1 and CDR2 from the germline V gene are MNHEY and SVGAGI.

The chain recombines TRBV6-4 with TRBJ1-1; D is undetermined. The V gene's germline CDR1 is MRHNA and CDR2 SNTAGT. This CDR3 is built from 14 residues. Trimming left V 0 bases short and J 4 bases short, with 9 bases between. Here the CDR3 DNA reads TGTGCCAGCAGTGACTCGTCGAGGGCCACTGAAGCTTTCTTT. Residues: CASSDSSRATEAFF.

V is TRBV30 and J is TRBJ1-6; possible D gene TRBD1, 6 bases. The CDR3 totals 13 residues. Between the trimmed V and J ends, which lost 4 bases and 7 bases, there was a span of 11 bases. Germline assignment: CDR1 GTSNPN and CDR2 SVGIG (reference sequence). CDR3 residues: CAWNTGHNSPLHF. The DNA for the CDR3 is TGTGCCTGGAATACAGGGCACAATTCACCCCTCCACTTT.

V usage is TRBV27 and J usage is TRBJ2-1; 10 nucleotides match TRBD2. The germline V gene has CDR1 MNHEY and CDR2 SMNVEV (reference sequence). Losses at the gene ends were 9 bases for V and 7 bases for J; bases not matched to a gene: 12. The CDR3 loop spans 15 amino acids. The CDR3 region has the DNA TGTGCCAGTAGAAGGTTAGCGGGAGGTAAGAATGAGCAGTTCTTC. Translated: CASRRLAGGKNEQFF.

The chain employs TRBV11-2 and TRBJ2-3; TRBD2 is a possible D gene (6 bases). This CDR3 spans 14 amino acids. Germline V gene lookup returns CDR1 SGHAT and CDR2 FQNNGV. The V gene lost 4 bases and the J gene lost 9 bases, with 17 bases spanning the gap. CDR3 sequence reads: CASSSGTGVRTQYF. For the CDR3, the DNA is TGTGCCAGCAGCTCCGGGACTGGCGTTAGGACGCAGTATTTT.

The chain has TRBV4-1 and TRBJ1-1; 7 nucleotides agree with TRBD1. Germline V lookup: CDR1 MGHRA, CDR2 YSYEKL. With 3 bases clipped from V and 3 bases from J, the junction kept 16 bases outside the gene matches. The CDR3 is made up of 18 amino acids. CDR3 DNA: TGCGCCAGCAGCCAGCCATGGACAGGCCGGAGAAGGGACACTGAAGCTTTCTTT. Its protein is CASSQPWTGRRRDTEAFF.

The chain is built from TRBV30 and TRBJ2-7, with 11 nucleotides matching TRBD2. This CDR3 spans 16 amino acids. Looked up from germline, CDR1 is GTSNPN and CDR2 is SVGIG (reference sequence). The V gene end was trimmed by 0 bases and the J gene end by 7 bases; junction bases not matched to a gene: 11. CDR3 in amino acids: CAWSVSSGRPMGEQYF. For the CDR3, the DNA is TGTGCCTGGAGTGTTTCTAGCGGGAGGCCTATGGGAGAGCAGTACTTC.

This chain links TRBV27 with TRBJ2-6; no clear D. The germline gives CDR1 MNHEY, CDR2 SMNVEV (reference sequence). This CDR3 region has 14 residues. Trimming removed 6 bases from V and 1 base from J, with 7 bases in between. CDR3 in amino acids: CASRTLSGANVLTF. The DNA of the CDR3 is TGTGCCAGCAGGACTTTATCTGGGGCCAACGTCCTGACTTTC.

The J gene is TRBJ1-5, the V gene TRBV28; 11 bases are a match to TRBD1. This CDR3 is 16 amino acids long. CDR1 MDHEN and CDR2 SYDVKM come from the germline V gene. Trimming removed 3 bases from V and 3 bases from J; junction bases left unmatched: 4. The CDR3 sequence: CASSFGDRGDNQPQHF. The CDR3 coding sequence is TGTGCCAGCAGTTTCGGGGACAGGGGGGACAATCAGCCCCAGCATTTT. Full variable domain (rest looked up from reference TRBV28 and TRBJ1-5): DVKVTQSSRYLVKRTGEKVFLECVQDMDHENMFWYRQDPGLGLRLIYFSYDVKMKEKGDIPEGYSVSREKKERFSLILESASTNQTSMYLCASSFGDRGDNQPQHFGDGTRLSIL.

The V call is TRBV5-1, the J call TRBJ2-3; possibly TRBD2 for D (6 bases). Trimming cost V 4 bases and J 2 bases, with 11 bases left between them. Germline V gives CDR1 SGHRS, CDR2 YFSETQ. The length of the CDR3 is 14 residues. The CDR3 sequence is CASSTRGATDTQYF. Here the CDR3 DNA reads TGCGCCAGCAGCACTCGCGGGGCCACAGATACGCAGTATTTT.

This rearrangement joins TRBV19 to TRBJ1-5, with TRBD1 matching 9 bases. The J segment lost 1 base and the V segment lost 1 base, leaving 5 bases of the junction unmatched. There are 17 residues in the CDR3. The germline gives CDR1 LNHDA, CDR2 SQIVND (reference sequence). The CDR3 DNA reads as TGTGCCAGTAGTATAGGACCCGGGACAGGGAGCAATCAGCCCCAGCATTTT. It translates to CASSIGPGTGSNQPQHF.

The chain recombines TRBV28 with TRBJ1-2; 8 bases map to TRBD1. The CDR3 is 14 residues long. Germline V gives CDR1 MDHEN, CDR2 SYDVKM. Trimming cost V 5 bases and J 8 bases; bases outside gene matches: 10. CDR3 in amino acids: CASSQRQGARGYTF. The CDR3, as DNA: TGTGCCAGCAGTCAACGTCAGGGGGCGCGGGGCTACACCTTC.

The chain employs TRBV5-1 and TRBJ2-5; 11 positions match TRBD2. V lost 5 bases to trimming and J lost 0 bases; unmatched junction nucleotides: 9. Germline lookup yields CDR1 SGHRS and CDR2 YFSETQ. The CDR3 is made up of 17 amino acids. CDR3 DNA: TGCGCCAGCAGTACCGGGACTAGCGGACGGTACCAAGAGACCCAGTACTTC. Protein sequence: CASSTGTSGRYQETQYF.

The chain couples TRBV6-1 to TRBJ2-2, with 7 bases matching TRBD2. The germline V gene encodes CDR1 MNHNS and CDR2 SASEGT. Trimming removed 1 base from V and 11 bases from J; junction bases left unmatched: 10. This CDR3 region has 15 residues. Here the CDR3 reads CASSEDVLAGVELFF. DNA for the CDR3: TGTGCCAGCAGTGAAGACGTTCTGGCGGGAGTAGAGCTGTTTTTT.

CDR3 sequence reads: CASLAGRSYNEQFF. CDR3 nucleotide sequence: TGTGCCAGTTTAGCGGGCCGCTCCTACAATGAGCAGTTCTTC. This chain uses TRBV2 with TRBJ2-1; 7 bases are shared with TRBD2. Unmatched junction bases numbered 5, after V lost 9 bases and J lost 0 bases. The CDR3 has 14 amino acids. Per the germline V gene, CDR1 is SNHLY and CDR2 is FYNNEI.